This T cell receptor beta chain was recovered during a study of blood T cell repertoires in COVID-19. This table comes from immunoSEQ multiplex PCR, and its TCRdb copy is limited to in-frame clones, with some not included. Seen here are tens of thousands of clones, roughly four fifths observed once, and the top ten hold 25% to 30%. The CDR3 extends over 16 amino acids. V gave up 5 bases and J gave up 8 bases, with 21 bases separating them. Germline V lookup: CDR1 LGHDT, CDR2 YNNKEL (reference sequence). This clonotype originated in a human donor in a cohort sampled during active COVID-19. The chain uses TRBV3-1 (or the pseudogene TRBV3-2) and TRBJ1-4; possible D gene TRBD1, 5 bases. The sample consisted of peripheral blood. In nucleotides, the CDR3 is TGTGCCAGCAGCTACCAAGGCGGGGGGACGCCGGAAAAACTGTTTTTT. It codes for CASSYQGGGTPEKLFF.